This T cell receptor (beta chain) appears in the sequencing data of a study of blood T cell repertoires in COVID-19. Trimming took off 4 bases at V and 4 bases at J, with 6 bases between the two ends. This CDR3 contains 13 residues. The germline V gene encodes CDR1 SGHNT and CDR2 YYREEE (reference sequence). Method: immunoSEQ multiplex PCR; TCRdb's copy keeps in-frame clones and lacks some. In the table there are approximately 290,000 clones, about 89% of which are singletons. This rearrangement joins TRBV5-4 to TRBJ2-6; the D is unclear. Sequenced: peripheral blood. The source of this sequence is a man under 40 with acute or convalescent COVID-19. The CDR3 is CASSPLGANVLTF. The CDR3 DNA sequence: TGTGCCAGCAGCCCGTTGGGGGCCAACGTCCTGACTTTC. Full variable domain (rest looked up from reference TRBV5-4 and TRBJ2-6): ETGVTQSPTHLIKTRGQQVTLRCSSQSGHNTVSWYQQALGQGPQFIFQYYREEENGRGNFPPRFSGLQFPNYSSELNVNALELDDSALYLCASSPLGANVLTFGAGSRLTVL.